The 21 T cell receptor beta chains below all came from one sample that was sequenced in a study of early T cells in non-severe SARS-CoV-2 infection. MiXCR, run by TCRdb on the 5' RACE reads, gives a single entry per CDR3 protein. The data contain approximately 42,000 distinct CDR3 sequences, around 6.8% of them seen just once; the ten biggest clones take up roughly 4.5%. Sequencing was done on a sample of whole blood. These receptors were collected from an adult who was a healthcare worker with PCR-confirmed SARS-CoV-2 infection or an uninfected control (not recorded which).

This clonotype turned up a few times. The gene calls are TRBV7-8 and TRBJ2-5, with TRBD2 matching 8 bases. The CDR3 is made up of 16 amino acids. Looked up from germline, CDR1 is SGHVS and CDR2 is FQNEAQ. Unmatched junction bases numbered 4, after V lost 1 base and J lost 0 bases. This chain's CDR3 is CASSLGPSGYQETQYF. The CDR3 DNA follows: TGTGCCAGCAGCTTAGGTCCTAGCGGGTACCAAGAGACCCAGTACTTC.

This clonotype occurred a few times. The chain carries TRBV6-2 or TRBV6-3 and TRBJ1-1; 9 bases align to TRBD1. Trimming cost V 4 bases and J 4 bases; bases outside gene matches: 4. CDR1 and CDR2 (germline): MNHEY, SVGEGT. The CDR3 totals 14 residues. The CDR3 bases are TGTGCCAGCAGTTTCCCGGACAGGGGCACTGAAGCTTTCTTT. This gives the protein CASSFPDRGTEAFF.

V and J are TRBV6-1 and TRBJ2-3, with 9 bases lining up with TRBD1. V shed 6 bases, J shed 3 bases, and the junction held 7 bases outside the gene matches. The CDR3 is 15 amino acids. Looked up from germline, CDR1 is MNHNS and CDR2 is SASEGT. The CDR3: CASSDDRGRTDTQYF. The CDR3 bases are TGTGCCAGCAGCGACGACAGGGGGAGGACAGATACGCAGTATTTT.

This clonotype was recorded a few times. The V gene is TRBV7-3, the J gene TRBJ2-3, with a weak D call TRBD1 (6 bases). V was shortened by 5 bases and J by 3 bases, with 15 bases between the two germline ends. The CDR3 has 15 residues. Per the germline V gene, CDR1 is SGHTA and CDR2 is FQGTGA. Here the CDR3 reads CASSLGPQGTDTQYF. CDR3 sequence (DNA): TGTGCCAGCAGCCTGGGTCCTCAGGGGACAGATACGCAGTATTTT.

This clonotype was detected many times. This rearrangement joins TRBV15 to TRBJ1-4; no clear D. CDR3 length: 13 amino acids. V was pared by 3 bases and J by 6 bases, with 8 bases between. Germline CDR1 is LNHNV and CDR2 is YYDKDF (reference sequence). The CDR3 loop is CATSRGTDEKLFF. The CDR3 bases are TGTGCCACCAGCAGGGGCACCGATGAAAAACTGTTTTTT.

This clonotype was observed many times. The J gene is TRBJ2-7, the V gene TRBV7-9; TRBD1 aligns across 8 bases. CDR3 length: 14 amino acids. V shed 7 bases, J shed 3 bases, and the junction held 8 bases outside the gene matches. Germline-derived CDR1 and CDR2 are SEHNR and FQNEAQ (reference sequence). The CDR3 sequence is CASTPGTGLYEQYF. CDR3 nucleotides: TGTGCCAGCACCCCCGGGACAGGCCTCTACGAGCAGTACTTC.

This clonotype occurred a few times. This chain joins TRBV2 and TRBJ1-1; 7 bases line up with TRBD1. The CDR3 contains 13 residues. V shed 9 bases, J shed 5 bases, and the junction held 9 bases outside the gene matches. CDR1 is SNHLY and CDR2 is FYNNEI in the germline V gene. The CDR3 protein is CASSPTGLTEAFF. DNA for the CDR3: TGTGCCAGTTCCCCGACAGGGCTGACTGAAGCTTTCTTT.

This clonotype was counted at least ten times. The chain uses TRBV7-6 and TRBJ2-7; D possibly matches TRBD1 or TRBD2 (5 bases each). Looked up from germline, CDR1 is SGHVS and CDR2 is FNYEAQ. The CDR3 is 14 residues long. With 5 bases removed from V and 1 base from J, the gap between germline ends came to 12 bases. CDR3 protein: CASSPGAQSYEQYF. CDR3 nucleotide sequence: TGTGCCAGCAGCCCCGGGGCCCAGTCCTACGAGCAGTACTTC.

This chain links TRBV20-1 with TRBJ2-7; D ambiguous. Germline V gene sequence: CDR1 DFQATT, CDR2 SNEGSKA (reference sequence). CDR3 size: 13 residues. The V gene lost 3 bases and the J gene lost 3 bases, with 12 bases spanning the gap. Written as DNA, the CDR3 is TGCAGTGCTAGTACAGATAGCATCTACGAGCAGTACTTC. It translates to CSASTDSIYEQYF.

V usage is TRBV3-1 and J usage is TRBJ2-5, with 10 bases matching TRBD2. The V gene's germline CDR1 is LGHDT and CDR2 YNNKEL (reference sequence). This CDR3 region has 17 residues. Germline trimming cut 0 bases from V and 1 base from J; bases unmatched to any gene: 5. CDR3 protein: CASSQDHASGGQETQYF. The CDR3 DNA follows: TGTGCCAGCAGCCAAGATCACGCTAGCGGGGGCCAAGAGACCCAGTACTTC.

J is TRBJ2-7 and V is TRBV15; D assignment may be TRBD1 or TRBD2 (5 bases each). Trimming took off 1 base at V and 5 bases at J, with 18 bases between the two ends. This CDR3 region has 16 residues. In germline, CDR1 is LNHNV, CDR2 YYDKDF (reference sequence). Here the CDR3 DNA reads TGTGCCACCAGCAGAGGCGGAGGACTCCCAGGGAACGAGCAGTACTTC. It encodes CATSRGGGLPGNEQYF. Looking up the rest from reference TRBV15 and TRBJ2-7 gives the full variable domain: DAMVIQNPRYQVTQFGKPVTLSCSQTLNHNVMYWYQQKSSQAPKLLFHYYDKDFNNEADTPDNFQSRRPNTSFCFLDIRSPGLGDTAMYLCATSRGGGLPGNEQYFGPGTRLTVT.

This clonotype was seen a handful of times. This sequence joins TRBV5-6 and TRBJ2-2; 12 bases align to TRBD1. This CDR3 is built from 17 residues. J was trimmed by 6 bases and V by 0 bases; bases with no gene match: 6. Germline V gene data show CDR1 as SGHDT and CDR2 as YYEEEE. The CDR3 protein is CASSLARDRGRAGELFF. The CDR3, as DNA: TGTGCCAGCAGCTTGGCCCGGGACAGGGGGCGAGCCGGGGAGCTGTTTTTT. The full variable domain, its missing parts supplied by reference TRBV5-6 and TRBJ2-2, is DAGVTQSPTHLIKTRGQQVTLRCSPKSGHDTVSWYQQALGQGPQFIFQYYEEEERQRGNFPDRFSGHQFPNYSSELNVNALLLGDSALYLCASSLARDRGRAGELFFGEGSRLTVL.

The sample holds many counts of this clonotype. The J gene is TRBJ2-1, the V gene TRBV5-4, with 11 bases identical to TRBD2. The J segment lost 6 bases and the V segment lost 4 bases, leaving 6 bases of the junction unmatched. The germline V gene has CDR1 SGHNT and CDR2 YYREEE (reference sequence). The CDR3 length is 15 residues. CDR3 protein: CASSLGTSGFNEQFF. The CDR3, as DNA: TGTGCCAGCAGCCTCGGGACTAGCGGATTCAATGAGCAGTTCTTC.

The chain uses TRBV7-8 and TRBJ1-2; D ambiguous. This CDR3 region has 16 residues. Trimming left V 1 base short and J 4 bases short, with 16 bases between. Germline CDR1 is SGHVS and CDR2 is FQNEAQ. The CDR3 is CASSLGLRATPYGYTF. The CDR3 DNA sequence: TGTGCCAGCAGCTTAGGCTTACGCGCGACGCCCTATGGCTACACCTTC.

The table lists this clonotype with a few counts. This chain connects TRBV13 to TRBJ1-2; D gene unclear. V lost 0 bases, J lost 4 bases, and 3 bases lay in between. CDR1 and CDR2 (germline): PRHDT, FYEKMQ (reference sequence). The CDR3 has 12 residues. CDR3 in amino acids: CASSLGGYGYTF. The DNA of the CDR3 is TGTGCCAGCAGCTTAGGGGGCTATGGCTACACCTTC.

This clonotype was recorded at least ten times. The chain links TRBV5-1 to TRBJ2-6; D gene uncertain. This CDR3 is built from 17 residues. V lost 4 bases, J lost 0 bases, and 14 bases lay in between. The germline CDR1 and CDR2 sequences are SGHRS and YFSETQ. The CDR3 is CASSPGDMSSGANVLTF. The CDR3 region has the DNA TGCGCCAGCAGCCCAGGAGATATGAGCTCTGGGGCCAACGTCCTGACTTTC.

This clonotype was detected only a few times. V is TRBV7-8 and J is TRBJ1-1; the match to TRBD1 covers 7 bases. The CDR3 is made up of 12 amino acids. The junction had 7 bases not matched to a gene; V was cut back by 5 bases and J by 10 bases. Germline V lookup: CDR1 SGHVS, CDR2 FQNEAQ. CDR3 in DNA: TGTGCCAGCAGCCGAGGGACAGCGGCAGCTTTCTTT. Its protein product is CASSRGTAAAFF.

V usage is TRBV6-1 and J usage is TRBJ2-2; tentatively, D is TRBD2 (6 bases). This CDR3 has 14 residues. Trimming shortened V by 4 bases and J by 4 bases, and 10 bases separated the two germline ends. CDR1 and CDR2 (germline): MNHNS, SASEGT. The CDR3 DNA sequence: TGTGCCAGCAGTGTGCGGGATTTCACCGGGGAGCTGTTTTTT. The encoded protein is CASSVRDFTGELFF.

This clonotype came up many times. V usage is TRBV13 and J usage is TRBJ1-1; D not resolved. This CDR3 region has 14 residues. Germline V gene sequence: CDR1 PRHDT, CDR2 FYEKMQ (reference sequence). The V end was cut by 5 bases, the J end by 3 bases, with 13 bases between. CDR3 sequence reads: CASSPRLGDTEAFF. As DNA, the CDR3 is TGTGCCAGCAGCCCGAGACTGGGTGACACTGAAGCTTTCTTT.

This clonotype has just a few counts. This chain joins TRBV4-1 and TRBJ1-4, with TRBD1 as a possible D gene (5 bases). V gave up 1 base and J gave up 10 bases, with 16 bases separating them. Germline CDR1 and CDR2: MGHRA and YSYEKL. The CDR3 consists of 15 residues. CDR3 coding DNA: TGCGCCAGCAGCCAAGTTGTAGGGGCGCCGGGAAAACTGTTTTTT. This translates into CASSQVVGAPGKLFF.

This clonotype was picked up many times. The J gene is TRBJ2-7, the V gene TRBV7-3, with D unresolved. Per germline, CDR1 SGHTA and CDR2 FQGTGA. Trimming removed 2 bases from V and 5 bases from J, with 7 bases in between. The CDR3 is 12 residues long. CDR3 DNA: TGTGCCAGCAGCTTAGGGTGGGACGAGCAGTACTTC. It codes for CASSLGWDEQYF.